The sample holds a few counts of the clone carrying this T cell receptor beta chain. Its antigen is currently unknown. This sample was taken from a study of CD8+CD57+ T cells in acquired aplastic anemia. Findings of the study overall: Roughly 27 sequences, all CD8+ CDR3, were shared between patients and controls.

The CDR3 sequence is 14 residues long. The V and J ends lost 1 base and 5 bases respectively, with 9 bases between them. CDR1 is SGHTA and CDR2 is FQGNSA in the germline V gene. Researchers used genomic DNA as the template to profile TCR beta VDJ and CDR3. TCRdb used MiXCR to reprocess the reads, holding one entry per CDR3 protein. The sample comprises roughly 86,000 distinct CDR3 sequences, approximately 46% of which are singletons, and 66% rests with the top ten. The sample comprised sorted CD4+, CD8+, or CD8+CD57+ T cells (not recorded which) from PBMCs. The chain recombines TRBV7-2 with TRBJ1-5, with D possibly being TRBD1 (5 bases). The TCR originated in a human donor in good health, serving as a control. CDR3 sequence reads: CASSLGGLDQPQHF. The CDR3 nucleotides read TGTGCCAGCAGCTTAGGGGGCTTGGATCAGCCCCAGCATTTT.